This paragraph reports one T cell receptor (beta chain). Authors' processing steps: Amplification with reference gene primers provided the estimates of nucleated cell counts. TCRdb keeps only in-frame clones here, not all; method: immunoSEQ multiplex PCR. Clone size and V and J calls were adopted from that table, with D and trimming inferred from the DNA. The table has around 68,000 clones, approximately 90% seen once. This specimen belongs to a study of blood T cell repertoires in COVID-19. Study information: Samples of COVID-19 (acute and convalescent) were obtained from the United States, Italy and Spain. T cells, B-cell-depleted T cells, or PBMCs supplied cDNA or gDNA.

V was cut by 0 bases and J by 7 bases, with 4 bases left in between. Germline loops: CDR1 SEHNR, CDR2 FQNEAQ (reference sequence). The CDR3 is 12 amino acids. This chain links TRBV7-9 with TRBJ1-3; D gene uncertain. This TCR came from a human donor in a cohort sampled during active COVID-19. The sequencing sample was made of peripheral blood. The CDR3 is CASSLAGNTIYF. The CDR3 region has the DNA TGTGCCAGCAGCTTAGCCGGGAACACCATATATTTT. Supplemented by reference TRBV7-9 and TRBJ1-3, the full variable domain reads DTGVSQNPRHKITKRGQNVTFRCDPISEHNRLYWYRQTLGQGPEFLTYFQNEAQLEKSRLLSDRFSAERPKGSFSTLEIQRTEQGDSAMYLCASSLAGNTIYFGEGSWLTVV.